These 28 T cell receptor beta chains came from one sample sequenced in a study of blood T cell repertoires in COVID-19. Libraries were prepared by immunoSEQ multiplex PCR; TCRdb keeps only in-frame clonotypes and omits some of them. This table holds approximately 170,000 clones, around 80% found once. The specimen sequenced was peripheral blood. The origin of the receptors is a woman aged 70-85 years with COVID-19, enrolled during active disease.

The chain couples TRBV12-3 or TRBV12-4 to TRBJ1-4, with D unclear. This CDR3 has 13 residues. V was trimmed by 1 base and J by 7 bases, leaving 7 bases between them. CDR3 protein: CASSLVGTEKLFF. The CDR3 bases are TGTGCCAGCAGTTTAGTGGGCACTGAAAAACTGTTTTTT.

The rearrangement joins TRBV5-5 to TRBJ1-1; D ambiguous. V shed 7 bases and J shed 2 bases, with 6 bases lying between them. Germline lookup yields CDR1 SGHKS and CDR2 YYEKEE (reference sequence). CDR3 size: 11 residues. This CDR3 is CASGRNTEAFF. CDR3 nucleotide sequence: TGTGCCAGCGGCAGAAACACTGAAGCTTTCTTT.

This rearrangement joins TRBV20-1 to TRBJ2-5, with TRBD2 matching 9 bases. Germline V gene sequence: CDR1 DFQATT, CDR2 SNEGSKA (reference sequence). The CDR3 extends over 15 amino acids. Trimming removed 3 bases from V and 4 bases from J; junction bases left unmatched: 9. CDR3 coding DNA: TGCAGTGCTAGTCAGGTAGCGGGAGTAGGAGAGACCCAGTACTTC. Translated, it gives CSASQVAGVGETQYF.

V is TRBV2 and J is TRBJ1-2; no firm D call. This CDR3 has 15 residues. The V end lost 1 base, the J end lost 8 bases, and 17 bases lay between the germline ends. Germline values: CDR1 SNHLY, CDR2 FYNNEI. The CDR3 reads CASSEGPGLSSGYTF. The CDR3 region has the DNA TGTGCCAGCAGTGAAGGGCCGGGTTTGTCTTCCGGCTACACCTTC.

The chain carries TRBV30 and TRBJ1-2; 9 bases fit TRBD1. The junction had 5 bases not matched to a gene; V was cut back by 8 bases and J by 7 bases. This CDR3 comprises 11 residues. Germline lookup yields CDR1 GTSNPN and CDR2 SVGIG (reference sequence). CDR3: CAGGQGPGYTF. CDR3 nucleotides: TGTGCCGGGGGACAGGGCCCTGGCTACACCTTC. The variable domain in full, completed from reference TRBV30 and TRBJ1-2, reads SQTIHQWPATLVQPVGSPLSLECTVEGTSNPNLYWYRQAAGRGLQLLFYSVGIGQISSEVPQNLSASRPQDRQFILSSKKLLLSDSGFYLCAGGQGPGYTFGSGTRLTVV.

The V gene is TRBV12-3 or TRBV12-4, the J gene TRBJ1-2; D is uncertain. Trimming removed 4 bases from V and 2 bases from J, with 8 bases in between. This CDR3 has 13 residues. The CDR3 sequence is CASSSVGNYGYTF. CDR3 coding DNA: TGTGCCAGCAGTTCCGTCGGGAACTATGGCTACACCTTC.

The chain is built from TRBV7-7 and TRBJ2-1; 8 bases are shared with TRBD1. V shed 5 bases and J 6 bases; nucleotides not matched to a gene: 6. The germline gives CDR1 SSHAT, CDR2 FNYEAQ (reference sequence). The CDR3 is 14 residues long. The CDR3 DNA reads TGTGCCAGCAGCCTCCGGACAGGGAGCAATGAGCAGTTCTTC. This gives the protein CASSLRTGSNEQFF.

This chain uses TRBV2 with TRBJ1-6, with 8 bases fitting TRBD1. Germline CDR1 reads SNHLY; CDR2 reads FYNNEI. The CDR3 is 14 residues long. With V trimmed by 4 bases and J by 10 bases, 6 bases remained unmatched. CDR3 nucleotides: TGTGCCAGCAGTGGAATGACAGGGGTATCACCCCTCCACTTT. Its translation: CASSGMTGVSPLHF.

The V and J genes are TRBV19 and TRBJ1-5; no firm D call. The CDR3 extends over 15 amino acids. Germline loops: CDR1 LNHDA, CDR2 SQIVND (reference sequence). Between the trimmed V and J ends, which lost 0 bases and 2 bases, there was a span of 8 bases. The CDR3 reads CASSIEHYRNQPQHF. CDR3 nucleotide sequence: TGTGCCAGTAGTATAGAACATTACCGCAATCAGCCCCAGCATTTT.

As regards this clone: Other nucleotide sequences in the sample specify the same CDR3. The rearrangement uses TRBV30 and TRBJ1-1, with 7 bases that match TRBD1. V was pared by 5 bases and J by 5 bases, with 5 bases of the junction left unmatched. The CDR3 extends over 12 amino acids. Per the germline V gene, CDR1 is GTSNPN and CDR2 is SVGIG (reference sequence). The CDR3 DNA sequence: TGTGCCTGGGCAGGGGGTGGGACTGAAGCTTTCTTT. Its protein is CAWAGGGTEAFF.

V and J are TRBV7-8 and TRBJ2-5; 8 nucleotides line up with TRBD2. This CDR3 has 16 residues. The germline gives CDR1 SGHVS, CDR2 FQNEAQ. V shed 1 base, J shed 2 bases, and the junction held 6 bases outside the gene matches. DNA of the CDR3: TGTGCCAGCAGCTTAGTTAGGGTAGCGGGGCAAGAGACCCAGTACTTC. It encodes CASSLVRVAGQETQYF.

The chain joins TRBV5-1 to TRBJ2-7; 7 bases agree with TRBD1. The V segment lost 4 bases and the J segment 2 bases; nucleotides outside the gene matches: 6. The CDR3 covers 14 residues. CDR1 is SGHRS and CDR2 is YFSETQ in the germline V gene. In DNA, the CDR3 is TGCGCCAGCAGCCAGGGGGACACTCCCTACGAGCAGTACGTC. Its translation is CASSQGDTPYEQYV.

The chain recombines TRBV5-1 with TRBJ1-1, with 12 nucleotides matching TRBD1. CDR1 is SGHRS, CDR2 YFSETQ, per germline. The J segment lost 11 bases and the V segment lost 4 bases, leaving 12 bases of the junction unmatched. The CDR3 spans 15 residues. The CDR3, as DNA: TGCGCCAGCAGCGAAACCGGGACAGGGGGCTTGGCTGCTTTCTTT. Encoded protein: CASSETGTGGLAAFF.

The chain couples TRBV10-2 to TRBJ2-2, with D perhaps TRBD2 (5 bases). CDR1 WSHSY and CDR2 SAAADI come from the germline V gene. The CDR3 spans 16 residues. Trimming stripped 8 bases from V and 3 bases from J, with 19 bases between. CDR3 residues: CASRPLGEWDTGELFF. In DNA, the CDR3 is TGCGCCAGCCGACCGCTCGGGGAATGGGACACCGGGGAGCTGTTTTTT.

The V call is TRBV28, the J call TRBJ2-5; maybe TRBD1 (6 bases). Trimming stripped 5 bases from V and 1 base from J, with 23 bases between. CDR1 MDHEN and CDR2 SYDVKM come from the germline V gene. The CDR3 runs 18 residues. The CDR3 sequence: CASSPSPGTYTPQETQYF. In DNA form, the CDR3 reads TGTGCCAGCAGTCCGAGCCCCGGGACATATACCCCCCAAGAGACCCAGTACTTC. The whole variable domain, filled in from reference TRBV28 and TRBJ2-5, reads DVKVTQSSRYLVKRTGEKVFLECVQDMDHENMFWYRQDPGLGLRLIYFSYDVKMKEKGDIPEGYSVSREKKERFSLILESASTNQTSMYLCASSPSPGTYTPQETQYFGPGTRLLVL.

The chain recombines TRBV3-1 (or the pseudogene TRBV3-2) with TRBJ2-1; D remains ambiguous. The CDR3 spans 11 residues. Germline loops: CDR1 LGHDT, CDR2 YNNKEL (reference sequence). The ends were cut back, 8 bases at V and 8 bases at J, with 10 bases in the middle. Here the CDR3 DNA reads TGTGCCAGCTCGAGAACCGATGAGCAGTTCTTC. It encodes CASSRTDEQFF.

V gene TRBV25-1 combines with J gene TRBJ1-6, with 8 bases that match TRBD1. Germline CDR1 and CDR2: MGHDK and SYGVNS. The CDR3 loop spans 14 amino acids. J gave up 10 bases and V 4 bases, and 6 bases lay outside the gene matches. DNA of the CDR3: TGTGCCAGCAGTGGGACAGGGATACAATCACCCCTCCACTTT. Its protein is CASSGTGIQSPLHF.

This chain joins TRBV5-1 and TRBJ1-1, with a weak D call TRBD1 (5 bases). This CDR3 has 15 residues. CDR1 and CDR2 (germline): SGHRS, YFSETQ. Trimming removed 4 bases from V and 12 bases from J, with 25 bases in between. The CDR3 DNA reads TGCGCCAGCAGCCCTGGGGGGGGTACCAGTTGGACGTCTTTCTTT. This gives the protein CASSPGGGTSWTSFF.

The genes are TRBV5-8 and TRBJ2-5; 8 nucleotides agree with TRBD2. This CDR3 has 15 residues. Per the germline V gene, CDR1 is SGHTS and CDR2 is YDEGEE. V trimming: 3 bases; J trimming: 4 bases; junction bases outside the gene matches: 8. The CDR3 sequence: CASSSPGLVGETQYF. The DNA of the CDR3 is TGTGCCAGCAGCTCCCCGGGACTAGTGGGAGAGACCCAGTACTTC.

The chain carries TRBV28 and TRBJ1-2; D not certain. Trimming left V 8 bases short and J 8 bases short, with 18 bases between. CDR1 MDHEN and CDR2 SYDVKM come from the germline V gene. The CDR3 has 13 amino acids. CDR3 DNA: TGTGCCAGCGTGGAACAGCTTTTTAAGGGCTACACCTTC. Encoded protein: CASVEQLFKGYTF.

The CDR3 region has the DNA TGTGCCAGCAGCGTAGTAGGAGGGGAGAACACTGAAGCTTTCTTT. Translated: CASSVVGGENTEAFF. The chain couples TRBV9 to TRBJ1-1; tentatively, D is TRBD1 (5 bases). CDR1 is SGDLS, CDR2 YYNGEE, per germline. V gave up 0 bases and J gave up 1 base, with 10 bases separating them. The CDR3 has 15 amino acids. Filled out from reference TRBV9 and TRBJ1-1, the complete variable domain reads DSGVTQTPKHLITATGQRVTLRCSPRSGDLSVYWYQQSLDQGLQFLIQYYNGEERAKGNILERFSAQQFPDLHSELNLSSLELGDSALYFCASSVVGGENTEAFFGQGTRLTVV.

This clone has a handful of counts. V and J are TRBV11-2 and TRBJ1-1, with D uncertain. Germline V gene data show CDR1 as SGHAT and CDR2 as FQNNGV. V lost 2 bases and J lost 5, with 12 bases in between. This CDR3 has 14 residues. This CDR3 is CASSLMAVRTEAFF. In DNA, the CDR3 is TGTGCCAGCAGCTTAATGGCTGTGAGGACTGAAGCTTTCTTT. Full variable domain (remainder filled in from reference TRBV11-2 and TRBJ1-1): EAGVAQSPRYKIIEKRQSVAFWCNPISGHATLYWYQQILGQGPKLLIQFQNNGVVDDSQLPKDRFSAERLKGVDSTLKIQPAKLEDSAVYLCASSLMAVRTEAFFGQGTRLTVV.

The rearrangement joins TRBV5-1 to TRBJ2-1, with 13 bases identical to TRBD2. Unmatched junction bases numbered 3, after V lost 2 bases and J lost 4 bases. The CDR3 is 16 residues long. CDR1 and CDR2 (germline): SGHRS, YFSETQ. The CDR3 reads CASSFGLAGAYNEQFF. DNA of the CDR3: TGCGCCAGCAGCTTCGGACTAGCGGGAGCGTACAATGAGCAGTTCTTC.

The chain couples TRBV11-2 to TRBJ1-2; D is ambiguous. Germline CDR1 reads SGHAT; CDR2 reads FQNNGV. The CDR3 has 15 residues. V lost 5 bases and J lost 6, with 19 bases in between. CDR3 loop: CASSPSRITVNGYTF. DNA of the CDR3: TGTGCCAGCAGCCCGTCCAGGATCACGGTTAATGGCTACACCTTC.

The chain is built from TRBV7-9 and TRBJ2-7, with D perhaps matching TRBD1 (5 bases). This CDR3 has 14 residues. Per the germline V gene, CDR1 is SEHNR and CDR2 is FQNEAQ (reference sequence). Trimming stripped 1 base from V and 5 bases from J, with 12 bases between. Here the CDR3 DNA reads TGTGCCAGCAGCTTAGGTAGGGGAAGGCACGAGCAGTACTTC. The encoded protein is CASSLGRGRHEQYF.

The chain joins TRBV19 to TRBJ2-2, with D tentatively TRBD2 (5 bases). Trimming removed 6 bases at V and 4 bases at J, with 15 bases between. The CDR3 covers 15 residues. The germline gives CDR1 LNHDA, CDR2 SQIVND (reference sequence). The CDR3 region is CASRETRLSTGELFF. The CDR3 DNA reads as TGTGCCAGTAGAGAAACTAGGTTATCCACCGGGGAGCTGTTTTTT.

The gene calls are TRBV28 and TRBJ1-1, with a tentative D call TRBD1 (5 bases). Trimming pared 4 bases from V and 5 bases from J, leaving 8 bases between. The germline V gene encodes CDR1 MDHEN and CDR2 SYDVKM. The CDR3 has 12 amino acids. The CDR3 coding sequence is TGTGCCAGCAGTTCAGGGAGGACTGAAGCTTTCTTT. Amino acid sequence: CASSSGRTEAFF.

V is TRBV11-3 and J is TRBJ1-1, with D perhaps matching TRBD1 (5 bases). CDR1 and CDR2 from the germline V gene are SGHNT and YENEEA. Trimming removed 5 bases at V and 6 bases at J, with 19 bases between. The CDR3 sequence is 15 residues long. CDR3 amino acids: CASSLTGGVGPEAFF. As DNA, the CDR3 is TGTGCCAGCAGCCTGACCGGGGGGGTCGGGCCTGAAGCTTTCTTT.